Listed below are T cell receptor beta chains from one sample, sequenced in a study of T-cell memory formation after mild COVID-19. TCRdb reprocessed the 5' RACE reads with MiXCR, giving one entry per CDR3 protein. Of more than 110,000 distinct CDR3 sequences listed, around 14% were seen once; the top ten hold about 26%. Sequencing used PBMCs or a T cell subset sorted from them (not recorded which). The receptors derive from an adult woman who had mild COVID-19 (a few samples of this study predate the infection). Cell type and time point are not known. CDR3s include the opening cysteine and the closing phenylalanine or tryptophan. The D gene is left open where the match is weak. Expanded clones are given a class, and other clones once, few, many or no size at all.

d_call,clone_size,j_call,v_call,cdr3_aa,cdr3_nt
NA,NA,TRBJ2-7,TRBV12-3/TRBV12-4,CASSRGQSEQYF,TGTGCCAGCAGCCGTGGGCAGTCCGAGCAGTACTTC
TRBD1,NA,TRBJ2-1,TRBV5-1,CASSLIGTGGEQFF,TGCGCCAGCAGCTTGATTGGGACAGGGGGCGAGCAGTTCTTC
NA,few,TRBJ2-1,TRBV29-1,CSVLQGLGQKRGQFF,TGCAGCGTTTTACAGGGACTTGGACAAAAGCGTGGGCAGTTCTTC
NA,few,TRBJ1-5,TRBV27,CASSSSGRPNQPQHF,TGTGCCAGCAGTTCTTCCGGACGGCCAAATCAGCCCCAGCATTTT
NA,few,TRBJ2-1,TRBV5-5,CASSFLGAINEQFF,TGTGCCAGCAGCTTTTTGGGGGCGATCAATGAGCAGTTCTTC
TRBD1,NA,TRBJ1-6,TRBV30,CAWSPTGTAYNSPLHF,TGTGCCTGGAGTCCTACCGGGACAGCCTATAATTCACCCCTCCACTTT
NA,NA,TRBJ1-1,TRBV7-3,CASSLMAGANTEAFF,TGTGCCAGCAGCTTAATGGCAGGGGCCAACACTGAAGCTTTCTTT
TRBD2,few,TRBJ2-1,TRBV7-9,CASSLAAGGLGRNEQFF,TGTGCCAGCAGCTTAGCAGCGGGAGGGCTAGGTAGGAATGAGCAGTTCTTC
NA,NA,TRBJ2-7,TRBV10-3,CAISDVGYEQYF,TGTGCCATCAGTGACGTCGGATACGAGCAGTACTTC
NA,few,TRBJ2-7,TRBV6-6,CASSYSPGVHEQYF,TGTGCCAGCAGTTACTCGCCAGGGGTACACGAGCAGTACTTC
TRBD2,few,TRBJ2-1,TRBV4-2,CASSQEEVGLAVNEQFF,TGTGCCAGCAGCCAAGAAGAAGTTGGACTAGCAGTGAATGAGCAGTTCTTC
NA,NA,TRBJ2-5,TRBV12-3/TRBV12-4,CASSLEGPGEETQYF,TGTGCCAGCAGTCTGGAGGGGCCCGGAGAAGAGACCCAGTACTTC
NA,NA,TRBJ2-1,TRBV20-1,CSAMPSGAGTSYNEQFF,TGCAGTGCTATGCCATCAGGGGCAGGGACCTCCTACAATGAGCAGTTCTTC
TRBD2,few,TRBJ2-3,TRBV27,CASSSGLAGTDTQYF,TGTGCCAGCAGTTCGGGACTAGCGGGGACAGATACGCAGTATTTT
TRBD2,many,TRBJ2-3,TRBV29-1,CSVGAAGVTDTQYF,TGCAGCGTTGGGGCGGCGGGAGTTACAGATACGCAGTATTTT
NA,few,TRBJ1-1,TRBV6-5,CASSPGDVGQNTEAFF,TGTGCCAGCAGCCCGGGCGATGTTGGCCAGAACACTGAAGCTTTCTTT
NA,many,TRBJ2-7,TRBV5-1,CASSFRASFDEQYF,TGCGCCAGCAGCTTTAGGGCTAGCTTCGACGAGCAGTACTTC
NA,few,TRBJ2-7,TRBV9,CASSVDWSRGPGNEQYF,TGTGCCAGCAGCGTAGATTGGTCAAGGGGCCCGGGGAACGAGCAGTACTTC
NA,few,TRBJ1-1,TRBV5-8,CASSLEAALEAFF,TGTGCCAGCAGCTTGGAGGCGGCACTTGAAGCTTTCTTT
NA,NA,TRBJ2-5,TRBV9,CASSAPRLDF,TGTGCCAGCAGCGCCCCGCGGTTAGACTTC
NA,few,TRBJ2-7,TRBV7-6,CASSLRGGTYEQYF,TGTGCCAGCAGCTTAAGAGGGGGAACCTACGAGCAGTACTTC
NA,few,TRBJ2-5,TRBV20-1,CSAWTAQIQETQYF,TGCAGTGCTTGGACAGCCCAAATCCAAGAGACCCAGTACTTC
NA,NA,TRBJ2-2,TRBV7-2,CASTESRELFF,TGTGCCAGCACCGAAAGCCGGGAGCTGTTTTTT
NA,few,TRBJ2-7,TRBV4-1,CASSQARGPTYEQYF,TGCGCCAGCAGCCAAGCCCGGGGGCCAACCTACGAGCAGTACTTC
NA,few,TRBJ2-4,TRBV19,CASSALWNIQYF,TGTGCCAGTAGTGCTCTATGGAACATTCAGTACTTC
TRBD2,NA,TRBJ2-7,TRBV9,CASSAGLAPYEQYF,TGTGCCAGCAGCGCGGGACTAGCGCCTTACGAGCAGTACTTC
TRBD1,few,TRBJ1-2,TRBV6-5,CASSYEGQGRGYTF,TGTGCCAGCAGTTACGAAGGACAGGGTCGGGGCTACACCTTC
NA,many,TRBJ2-1,TRBV7-9,CASSLAGGEQFF,TGTGCCAGCAGCTTAGCAGGGGGTGAGCAGTTCTTC
NA,few,TRBJ1-1,TRBV12-3/TRBV12-4,CASSLAENRNTEAFF,TGTGCCAGCAGTTTAGCGGAGAATAGAAACACTGAAGCTTTCTTT
NA,NA,TRBJ1-4,TRBV10-3,CAISDPTGLNEKLFF,TGTGCCATCAGTGATCCCACAGGCTTGAATGAAAAACTGTTTTTT
TRBD1,few,TRBJ2-2,TRBV7-3,CASSTHRGGGTGELFF,TGTGCCAGCAGCACACACAGGGGTGGCGGCACCGGGGAGCTGTTTTTT
NA,once,TRBJ2-3,TRBV7-8,CASSLAFTSTDTQYF,TGTGCCAGCAGCTTAGCCTTCACTAGCACAGATACGCAGTATTTT
NA,NA,TRBJ1-1,TRBV7-6,CASSPGKNTEAFF,TGTGCCAGCAGTCCCGGGAAAAACACTGAAGCTTTCTTT
NA,few,TRBJ2-1,TRBV7-9,CASSSGPAKHEQFF,TGTGCCAGCAGCTCAGGGCCCGCCAAACATGAGCAGTTCTTC
NA,few,TRBJ1-2,TRBV4-1,CASSQGFDYGYTF,TGCGCCAGCAGCCAGGGATTTGACTATGGCTACACCTTC